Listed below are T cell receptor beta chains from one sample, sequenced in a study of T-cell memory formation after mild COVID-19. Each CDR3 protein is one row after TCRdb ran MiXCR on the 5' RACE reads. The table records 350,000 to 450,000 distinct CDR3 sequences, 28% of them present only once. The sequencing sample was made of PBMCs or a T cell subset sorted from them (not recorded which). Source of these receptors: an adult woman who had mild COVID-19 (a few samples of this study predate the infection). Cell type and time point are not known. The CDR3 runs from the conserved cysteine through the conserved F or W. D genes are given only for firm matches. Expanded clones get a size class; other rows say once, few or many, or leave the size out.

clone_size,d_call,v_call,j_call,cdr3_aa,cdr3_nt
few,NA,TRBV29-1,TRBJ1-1,CSAIARTEASGNTEAFF,TGCAGCGCCATAGCGCGGACGGAGGCCTCCGGCAACACTGAAGCTTTCTTT
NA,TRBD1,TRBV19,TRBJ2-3,CASSSGTGDDTQYF,TGTGCCAGTTCCTCCGGGACAGGGGACGATACGCAGTATTTT
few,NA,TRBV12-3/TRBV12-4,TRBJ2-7,CASSWGRTYEQYF,TGTGCCAGCAGTTGGGGACGGACCTACGAGCAGTACTTC
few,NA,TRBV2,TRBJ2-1,CASSPNLRSYNEQFF,TGTGCCAGCAGTCCCAATTTGAGATCCTACAATGAGCAGTTCTTC
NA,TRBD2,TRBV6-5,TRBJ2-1,CASSYASGGTQFF,TGTGCCAGCAGTTATGCTAGCGGGGGCACTCAGTTCTTC
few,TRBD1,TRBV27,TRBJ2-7,CASITGGISRYEQYF,TGTGCCAGCATCACAGGGGGCATTTCGCGGTACGAGCAGTACTTC
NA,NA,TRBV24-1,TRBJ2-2,CATSDLDRNTGELFF,TGTGCCACCAGTGATTTGGACAGAAACACCGGGGAGCTGTTTTTT
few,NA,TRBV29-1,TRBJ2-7,CSVEVRAHGYEQYF,TGCAGCGTTGAAGTAAGGGCTCACGGCTACGAGCAGTACTTC
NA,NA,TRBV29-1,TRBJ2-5,CSVEETQYF,TGCAGCGTCGAAGAGACCCAGTACTTC
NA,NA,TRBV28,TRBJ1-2,CASSIISGVCTF,TGTGCCAGCAGTATTATTTCAGGGGTTTGCACCTTC
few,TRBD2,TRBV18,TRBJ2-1,CASSPPGLRNEQFF,TGTGCCAGCTCACCGCCGGGACTACGCAATGAGCAGTTCTTC
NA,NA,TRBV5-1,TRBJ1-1,CASSRGGDSAEAFF,TGCGCCAGCTCACGAGGGGGGGATAGCGCTGAAGCTTTCTTT
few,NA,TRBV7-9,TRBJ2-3,CASSWGSSDTQYF,TGTGCCAGCAGCTGGGGGAGTTCAGATACGCAGTATTTT
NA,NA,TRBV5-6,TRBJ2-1,CASSHSGYEQFF,TGTGCCAGCAGCCATTCAGGGTATGAGCAGTTCTTC
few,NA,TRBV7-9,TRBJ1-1,CAIRQNTEAFF,TGTGCCATAAGACAGAACACTGAAGCTTTCTTT
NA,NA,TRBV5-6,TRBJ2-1,CASSSVGPSSYNEQFF,TGTGCCAGCAGCTCGGTGGGCCCGAGCTCCTACAATGAGCAGTTCTTC
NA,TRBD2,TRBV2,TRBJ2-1,CASTLSGVLAVFF,TGTGCCAGCACCCTCTCCGGGGTACTAGCGGTGTTCTTC
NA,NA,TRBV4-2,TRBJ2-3,CASSQVSRESYTDTQYF,TGTGCCAGCAGCCAAGTTTCGCGGGAAAGTTACACAGATACGCAGTATTTT
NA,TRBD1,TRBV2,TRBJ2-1,CASSEGTGAREQFF,TGTGCCAGCAGTGAGGGGACAGGGGCAAGGGAGCAGTTCTTC
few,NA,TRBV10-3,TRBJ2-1,CAISEDEQFF,TGTGCCATCAGTGAGGATGAGCAGTTCTTC
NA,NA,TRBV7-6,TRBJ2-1,CASSFVVGDEQFF,TGTGCCAGCAGCTTTGTTGTCGGAGATGAGCAGTTCTTC
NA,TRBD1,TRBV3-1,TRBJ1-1,CASTGGARVLPEAFF,TGTGCCAGTACAGGGGGCGCGAGGGTTTTGCCTGAAGCTTTCTTT
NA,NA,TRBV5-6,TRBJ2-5,CASSHRKAGGGGTQYF,TGTGCCAGCAGCCACAGAAAGGCAGGGGGGGGAGGGACCCAGTACTTC
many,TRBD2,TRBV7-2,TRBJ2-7,CASSSPSGVKSYEQYF,TGTGCCAGCAGCTCCCCGAGCGGGGTAAAATCCTACGAGCAGTACTTC
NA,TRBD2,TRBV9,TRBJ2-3,CASSVNTLAGGTDTQYF,TGTGCCAGCAGCGTAAATACCCTAGCGGGGGGCACAGATACGCAGTATTTT
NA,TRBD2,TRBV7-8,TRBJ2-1,CASSSRGLDRSYNEQFF,TGTGCCAGCAGCTCGAGGGGACTAGATCGTTCCTACAATGAGCAGTTCTTC
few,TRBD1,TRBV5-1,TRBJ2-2,CASSFGQGATGELFF,TGCGCCAGCAGCTTCGGACAGGGTGCCACCGGGGAGCTGTTTTTT
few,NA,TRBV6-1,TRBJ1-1,CAILTRGFETEAFF,TGTGCCATTCTAACAAGGGGGTTTGAGACTGAAGCTTTCTTT
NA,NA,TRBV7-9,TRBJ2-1,CASSPLPGSSYNEQFF,TGTGCCAGCAGCCCCCTCCCGGGAAGTTCTTACAATGAGCAGTTCTTC
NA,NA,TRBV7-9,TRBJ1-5,CASSSGDQPQHF,TGTGCCAGCAGCTCGGGAGATCAGCCCCAGCATTTT
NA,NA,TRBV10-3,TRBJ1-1,CAIRSDLNTEAFF,TGTGCCATCAGGAGTGATCTGAACACTGAAGCTTTCTTT
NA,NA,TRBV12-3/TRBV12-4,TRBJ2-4,CASSLEGGHIQYF,TGTGCCAGCAGTTTGGAGGGCGGCCACATTCAGTACTTC
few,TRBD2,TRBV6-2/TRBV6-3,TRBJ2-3,CASSVSPGGPGDTQYF,TGTGCCAGCAGTGTGTCCCCGGGAGGGCCAGGAGATACGCAGTATTTT
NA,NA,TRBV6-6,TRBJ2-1,CASSYSGYRAQGYNEQFF,TGTGCCAGCAGTTACTCGGGTTACCGGGCTCAGGGCTACAATGAGCAGTTCTTC